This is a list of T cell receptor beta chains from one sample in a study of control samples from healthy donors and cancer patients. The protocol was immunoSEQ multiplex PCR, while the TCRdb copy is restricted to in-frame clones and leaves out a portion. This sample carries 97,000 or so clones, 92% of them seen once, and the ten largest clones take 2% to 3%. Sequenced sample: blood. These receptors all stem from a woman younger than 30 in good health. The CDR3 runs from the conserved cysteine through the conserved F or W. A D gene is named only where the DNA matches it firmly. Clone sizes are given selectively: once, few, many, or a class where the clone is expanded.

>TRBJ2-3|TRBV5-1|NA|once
TGCGCCAGCAGCTTGAGGACCACAGATACGCAGTATTTT
CASSLRTTDTQYF
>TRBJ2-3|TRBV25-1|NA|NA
TGTGCCAGCAGCAATCCACGTGGGGAGAACACAGATACGCAGTATTTT
CASSNPRGENTDTQYF
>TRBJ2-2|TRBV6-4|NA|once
TGTGCCAGCAGGAATAGGCGGGATACCGGGGAGCTGTTTTTT
CASRNRRDTGELFF
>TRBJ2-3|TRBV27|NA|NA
TGTGCCAGCAGTGCCTCAGTGGGGGTGGATACGCAGTATTTT
CASSASVGVDTQYF
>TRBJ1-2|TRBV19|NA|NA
TGTGCCAGTAAGGGAGGGTCTTACCCGTATGGCTACACCTTC
CASKGGSYPYGYTF
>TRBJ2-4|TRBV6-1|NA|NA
TGTGCCAGCAGTGATCCAGGATGGGACATTCAGTACTTC
CASSDPGWDIQYF
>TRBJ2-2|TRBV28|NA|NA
TGTGCCAGCAGGTGGTCTGTCGGGGAGCTGTTTTTT
CASRWSVGELFF
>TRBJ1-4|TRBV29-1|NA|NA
TGCAGCGTTGCGTGGGACACAACTAATGAAAAACTGTTTTTT
CSVAWDTTNEKLFF
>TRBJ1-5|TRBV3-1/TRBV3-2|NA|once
TGTGCCAGCAGCCGCGAGCGGGGGCAGCCCCAGCATTTT
CASSRERGQPQHF
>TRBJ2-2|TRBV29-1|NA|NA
TGCAGCGTTTGGTTGTCCGGGGAGCTGTTTTTT
CSVWLSGELFF
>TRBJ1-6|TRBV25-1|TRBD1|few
TGTGCCAGCAGTGGGACAGGCTATAATTCACCCCTCCACTTT
CASSGTGYNSPLHF
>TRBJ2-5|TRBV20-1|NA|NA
TGCAGTGCTAGTGTCCGGGACGGACAAGAGACCCAGTACTTC
CSASVRDGQETQYF
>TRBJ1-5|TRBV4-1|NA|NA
TGCGCCAGCAGCCAAGACAGGGGTCAGCCCCAGCATTTT
CASSQDRGQPQHF
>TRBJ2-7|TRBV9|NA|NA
TGTGCCAGCAGCCCCCAAAGCTCCTACGAGCAGTACTTC
CASSPQSSYEQYF
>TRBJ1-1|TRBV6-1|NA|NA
TGTGCCAGCATCCCGGGCAGGGCTGCTGAAGCTTTCTTT
CASIPGRAAEAFF
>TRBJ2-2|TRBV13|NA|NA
TGTGCCAGCAGCTTAGGCGGTTGGGCAGGGTCTGCCGGGGAGCTGTTTTTT
CASSLGGWAGSAGELFF
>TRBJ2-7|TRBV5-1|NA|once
TGCGCCAGCAGCAGCTCCTACGAGCAGTACTTC
CASSSSYEQYF
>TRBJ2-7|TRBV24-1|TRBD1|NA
TGTGCCACCAGTGATTCGGGACAGGGGGCGGTCGAGCAGTACTTC
CATSDSGQGAVEQYF
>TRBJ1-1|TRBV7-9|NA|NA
TGTGCCAGCAGCTTAGTGCGGGGGCTGGACACTGAAGCTTTCTTT
CASSLVRGLDTEAFF
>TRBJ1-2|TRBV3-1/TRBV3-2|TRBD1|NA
TGTGCCAGCAGTGGGGCCAGGGGGGGCCATGTCTATGGCTACACCTTC
CASSGARGGHVYGYTF
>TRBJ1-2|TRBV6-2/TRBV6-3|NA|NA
TGTGCCAGCAGTGCCCCTGGTCCTTTCCGAGGCTACACCTTC
CASSAPGPFRGYTF
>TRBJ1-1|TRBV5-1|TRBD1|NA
TGCGCCAGCAGCTTCCTCCCGGGACAGGGAGGGGTGAGGGTTGACACTGAAGCTTTCTTT
CASSFLPGQGGVRVDTEAFF
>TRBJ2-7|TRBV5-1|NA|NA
TGCGCCAGCAGCACGGACGGCGGATTTACCTACGAGCAGTACTTC
CASSTDGGFTYEQYF
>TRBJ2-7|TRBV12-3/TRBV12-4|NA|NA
TGTGCCAGCACACGGGGGTCCGAGCAGTACTTC
CASTRGSEQYF
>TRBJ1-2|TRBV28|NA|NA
TGTGCCATCCTGGGGGGGAACTATGGCTACACCTTC
CAILGGNYGYTF
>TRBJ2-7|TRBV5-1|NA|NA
TGCGCCAGCAGCTTGGACGCCTACGAGCAGTACTTC
CASSLDAYEQYF
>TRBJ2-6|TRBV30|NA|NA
TGTGCCTGGCAGGGGAATGGGGCCAACGTCCTGACTTTC
CAWQGNGANVLTF
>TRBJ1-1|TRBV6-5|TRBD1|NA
TGTGCCAGCAGTTACAGACAGGGTCCGGAAGCTTTCTTT
CASSYRQGPEAFF
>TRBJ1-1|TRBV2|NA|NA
TGTGCCAGCAGTTTGAGGGAAGGGATTAGGGCTTTCTTT
CASSLREGIRAFF
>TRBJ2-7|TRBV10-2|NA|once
TGCGCCAGCAGAGCGGGTCCCTACGAGCAGTACTTC
CASRAGPYEQYF
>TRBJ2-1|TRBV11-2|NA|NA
TGTGCCAGCAGCTTAGATTGGAGACGGGCTAGTACTTACAATGAGCAGTTCTTC
CASSLDWRRASTYNEQFF
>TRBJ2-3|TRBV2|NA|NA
TGTGCCAGCAGTTGGTCCACAGATACGCAGTATTTT
CASSWSTDTQYF
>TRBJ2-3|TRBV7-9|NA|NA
TGTGCCAGCAGCTTAGGACGCGTAGCGGCTAGCACAGATACGCAGTATTTT
CASSLGRVAASTDTQYF
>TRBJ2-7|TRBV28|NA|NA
TGTGCCAGCAGTTCCCCAGGACAGCACTCCTACGAGCAGTACTTC
CASSSPGQHSYEQYF
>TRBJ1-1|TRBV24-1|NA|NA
TGTGCCACCAGTGGGCTGAACACTGAAGCTTTCTTT
CATSGLNTEAFF
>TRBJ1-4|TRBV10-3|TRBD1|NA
TGTGCCATCAGCCCAGACAGGGAGGCAACTAATGAAAAACTGTTTTTT
CAISPDREATNEKLFF
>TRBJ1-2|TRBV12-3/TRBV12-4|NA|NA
TGTGCCACCAAACCGGAGGGACTCTATGGCTACACCTTC
CATKPEGLYGYTF
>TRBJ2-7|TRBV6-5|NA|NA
TGTGCCAGCAGTTACGGACAGACCTACGAGCAGTACTTC
CASSYGQTYEQYF
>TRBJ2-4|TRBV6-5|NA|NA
TGTGCCAGCAGCTGGACAGATCTAGCCAAAAACATTCAGTACTTC
CASSWTDLAKNIQYF
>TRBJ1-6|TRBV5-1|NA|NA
TGCGCCAGCAGCTTGGTTACACCTAATAATTCACCCCTCCACTTT
CASSLVTPNNSPLHF
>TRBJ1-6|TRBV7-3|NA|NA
TGTGCCAGCAGCCAGACTCACAGGAATTCACCCCTCCACTTT
CASSQTHRNSPLHF
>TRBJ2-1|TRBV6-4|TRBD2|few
TGTGCCAGCAGTGACTCAAGCGGGAGTTACAATGAGCAGTTCTTC
CASSDSSGSYNEQFF
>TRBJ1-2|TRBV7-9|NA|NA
TGTGCCAGCAGAAAAGGGGGGACCGCCAACTATGGCTACACCTTC
CASRKGGTANYGYTF
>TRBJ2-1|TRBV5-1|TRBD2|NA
TGCGCCAGCAGCTTGTCGGCTAGCGGCTACAATGAGCAGTTCTTC
CASSLSASGYNEQFF
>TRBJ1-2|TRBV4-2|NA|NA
TGTGCCAGCAGCCAAGGTGGGAACTATGGCTACACCTTC
CASSQGGNYGYTF
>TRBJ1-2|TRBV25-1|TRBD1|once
TGTGCCAGCACCATAACAGGGGGCGCAGACTATGGCTACACCTTC
CASTITGGADYGYTF
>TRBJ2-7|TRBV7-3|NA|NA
TGTGCCAGCAGCTTAATCCCAGGGCAGGGCGAGCAGTACTTC
CASSLIPGQGEQYF
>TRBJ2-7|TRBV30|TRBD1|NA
TGTGCCTGGAGTGTGGCAGGGGGCGGGTACGAGCAGTACTTC
CAWSVAGGGYEQYF
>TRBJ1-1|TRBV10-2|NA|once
TGCGCCAGCAGTTGGACGGGCACTGAAGCTTTCTTT
CASSWTGTEAFF
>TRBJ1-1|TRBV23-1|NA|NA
TGCGCCAGCAGTCACGGGAGGGACGTTAACACTGAAGCTTTCTTT
CASSHGRDVNTEAFF
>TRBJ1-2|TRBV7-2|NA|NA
TGTGCCAGCAGCCCCCTCCAGGGTTATGGCTACACCTTC
CASSPLQGYGYTF
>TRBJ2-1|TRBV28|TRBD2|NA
TGTGCCAGCAGGGAAGCGGGGCCCCTTGAGCAGTTCTTC
CASREAGPLEQFF
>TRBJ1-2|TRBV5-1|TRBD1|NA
TGCGCCAGCAGCTTGGCGAGGACAGGGGTAAACTATGGCTACACCTTC
CASSLARTGVNYGYTF
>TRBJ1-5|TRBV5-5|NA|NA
TGTGCCAGCAGCTTGGCTGGGTCGGATCAGCCCCAGCATTTT
CASSLAGSDQPQHF
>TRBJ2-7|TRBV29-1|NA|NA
TGCAGCGTTGAAGAGGGCCCCTCCTACGAGCAGTACTTC
CSVEEGPSYEQYF